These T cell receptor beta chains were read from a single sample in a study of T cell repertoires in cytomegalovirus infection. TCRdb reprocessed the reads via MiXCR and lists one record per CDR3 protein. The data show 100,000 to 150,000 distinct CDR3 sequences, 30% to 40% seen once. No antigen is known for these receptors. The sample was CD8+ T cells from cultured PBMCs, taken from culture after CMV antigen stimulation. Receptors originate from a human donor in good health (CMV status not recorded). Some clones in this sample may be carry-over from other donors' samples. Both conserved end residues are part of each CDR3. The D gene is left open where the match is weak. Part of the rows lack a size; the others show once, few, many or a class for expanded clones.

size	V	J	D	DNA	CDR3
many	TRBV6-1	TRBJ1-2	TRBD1	TGTGCCAGCAGACCCACAGGGGAAGAGGTCAATGGCTACACCTTC	CASRPTGEEVNGYTF
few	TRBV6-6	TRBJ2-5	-	TGTGCCAGCATTCTATACAGGGGGGGGGCTCGAGAGACCCAGTACTTC	CASILYRGGARETQYF
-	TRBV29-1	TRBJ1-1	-	TGCAGCGTTGGGCAGCTCACTGAAGCTTTCTTT	CSVGQLTEAFF
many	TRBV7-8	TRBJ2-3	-	TGTGCCAGCAGCCCCCACAGAGTCCCGGGTACAGATACGCAGTATTTT	CASSPHRVPGTDTQYF
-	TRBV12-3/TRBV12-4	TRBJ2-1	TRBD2	TGTGCCAGCAGTTTAAGGCGGGGGAGTTACAATGAGCAGTTCTTC	CASSLRRGSYNEQFF
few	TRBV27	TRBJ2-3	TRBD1	TGTGCCAGCAGGGAGGACAGGGGGCGCCTGAATACGCAGTATTTT	CASREDRGRLNTQYF
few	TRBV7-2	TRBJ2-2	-	TGTGCCAGCAGCCCCCAGGGAATCGGCGGGGAGCTGTTTTTT	CASSPQGIGGELFF
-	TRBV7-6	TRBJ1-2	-	TGTGCCAGCAGCTTCGGGGAAAACTATGGCTACACCTTC	CASSFGENYGYTF
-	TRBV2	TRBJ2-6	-	TGTGCCAGCAGTGAATCTGACGGGTTCTCTGGGGCCAACGTCCTGACTTTC	CASSESDGFSGANVLTF
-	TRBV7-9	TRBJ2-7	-	TGTGCCAGCAGCTTCGAACTAGCCGGCTACGAGCAGTACTTC	CASSFELAGYEQYF
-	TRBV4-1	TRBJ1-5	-	TGCGCCAGCAGCCAACTTCAGGGTGAAGGGGGTTATAGCAATCAGCCCCAGCATTTT	CASSQLQGEGGYSNQPQHF
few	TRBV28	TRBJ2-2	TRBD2	TGTGCCAGCCAATACGGGGGGAGCACCGGGGAGCTGTTTTTT	CASQYGGSTGELFF
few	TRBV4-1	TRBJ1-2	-	TGCGCCAGCAGCCAAGGAGGGGGGTATGGCTACACCTTC	CASSQGGGYGYTF
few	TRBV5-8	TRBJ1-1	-	TGTGCCAGCAGCCGATGGGGGGGAGCTTTCTTT	CASSRWGGAFF
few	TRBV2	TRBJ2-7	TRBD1	TGTGCCAGCGCGGACAGGAGCTCCTACGAGCAGTACTTC	CASADRSSYEQYF
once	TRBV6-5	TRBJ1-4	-	TGTGCCAGCAGATACCGGGGAATATCTAATGAAAAACTGTTTTTT	CASRYRGISNEKLFF
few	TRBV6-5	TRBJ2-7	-	TGTGCCAGCAGTTACGACGGATTCTCCTACGAGCAGTACTTC	CASSYDGFSYEQYF
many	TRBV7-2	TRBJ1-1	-	TGTGCCAGCAGCCCCCAGGGTAGGAGAACTGAAGCTTTCTTT	CASSPQGRRTEAFF
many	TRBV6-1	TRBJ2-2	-	TGTGCCAGCAGCGCAAGCCGGGGCAACGCGAACACCGGGGAGCTGTTTTTT	CASSASRGNANTGELFF
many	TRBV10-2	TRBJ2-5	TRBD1	TGCGCCAGCAGTCGGGACAGGGATGAGACCCAGTACTTC	CASSRDRDETQYF
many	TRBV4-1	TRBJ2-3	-	TGCGCCAGCAGCGCCCCGAGCACAGATACGCAGTATTTT	CASSAPSTDTQYF
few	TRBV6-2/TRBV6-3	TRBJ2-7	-	TGTGCCAGCAGTTCGTTTCAGGGGACCTACGAGCAGTACTTC	CASSSFQGTYEQYF
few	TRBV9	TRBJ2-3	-	TGTGCCAGCAGCGAGAATCAAGCGGGCGTCGACGCGGGTACGCAGTATTTT	CASSENQAGVDAGTQYF
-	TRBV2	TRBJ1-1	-	TGTGCCAGCAGTGAACATAGTGAAGCTTTCTTT	CASSEHSEAFF
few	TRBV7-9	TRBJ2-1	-	TGTGCCAGCAGCACCCTAGGACAGAGGGCCTACAATGAGCAGTTCTTC	CASSTLGQRAYNEQFF
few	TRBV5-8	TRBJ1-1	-	TGTGCCAGCAGGATAACGGGGGAAACTGAAGCTTTCTTT	CASRITGETEAFF
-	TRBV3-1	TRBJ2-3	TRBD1	TGTGCCAGCAGCCAAGATCGGAGTAGGACAGGGGCACCAGATACGCAGTATTTT	CASSQDRSRTGAPDTQYF
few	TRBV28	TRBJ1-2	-	TGTGCCAGCAGTTCCCTATTAGAGTGGGTCTATGGCTACACCTTC	CASSSLLEWVYGYTF
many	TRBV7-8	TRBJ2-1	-	TGTGCCAGCAGCTTATCCCCTTCGGGGGTCCAGAACAATGAGCAGTTCTTC	CASSLSPSGVQNNEQFF
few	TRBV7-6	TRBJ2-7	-	TGTGCCAGCAGCTTACATCCAGTCTCCTACGAGCAGTACTTC	CASSLHPVSYEQYF
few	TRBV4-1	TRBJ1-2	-	TGCGCCAGCAGCCCCGTTTCGGTTGCAGGGGCGGGAGGCTACACCTTC	CASSPVSVAGAGGYTF
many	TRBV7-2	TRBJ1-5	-	TGTGCCAGCAGCTTAGAGGCTCAGCCCCAGCATTTT	CASSLEAQPQHF
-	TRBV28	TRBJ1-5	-	TGTGCCAGCAGTTTCACCGGTCAGCCCCAGCATTTT	CASSFTGQPQHF
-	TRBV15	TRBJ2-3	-	TGTGCCACCAGCGGGGGGTTCCGGTTCCTCACAGATACGCAGTATTTT	CATSGGFRFLTDTQYF
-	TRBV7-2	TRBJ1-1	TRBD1	TGTGCCAGCAGCGGGGACAGGGATGAAGCTTTCTTT	CASSGDRDEAFF
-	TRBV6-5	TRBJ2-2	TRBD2	TGTGCCAGCAGTCACGGGACTAAGCCCGGGGAGCTGTTTTTT	CASSHGTKPGELFF
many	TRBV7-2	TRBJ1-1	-	TGTGCCAGCAGCCTACTGGGGGCTATCACCCGCGAAGCTTTCTTT	CASSLLGAITREAFF
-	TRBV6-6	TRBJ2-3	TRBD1	TGTGCCAGCACCCTCCGGGTCAAGGGGGCTAGCACAGATACGCAGTATTTT	CASTLRVKGASTDTQYF
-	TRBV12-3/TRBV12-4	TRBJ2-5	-	TGTGCCAGCAGCCCCGGGGGAGAGACCCAGTACTTC	CASSPGGETQYF
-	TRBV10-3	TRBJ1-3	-	TGTGCCATCAGTGAACCCCCTACTGGAAACACCATATATTTT	CAISEPPTGNTIYF
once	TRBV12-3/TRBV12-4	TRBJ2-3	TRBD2	TGTGCCAGCAGTTTAGCGCTAGCGGGGAGATCTTCTAGCACAGATACGCAGTATTTT	CASSLALAGRSSSTDTQYF
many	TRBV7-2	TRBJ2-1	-	TGTGCCAGCAGCACCTTAGCGAGCTCCTACAATGAGCAGTTCTTC	CASSTLASSYNEQFF
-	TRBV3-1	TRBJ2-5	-	TGTGCCAGCAGCCACGCGGGGGAGACCCAGTACTTC	CASSHAGETQYF